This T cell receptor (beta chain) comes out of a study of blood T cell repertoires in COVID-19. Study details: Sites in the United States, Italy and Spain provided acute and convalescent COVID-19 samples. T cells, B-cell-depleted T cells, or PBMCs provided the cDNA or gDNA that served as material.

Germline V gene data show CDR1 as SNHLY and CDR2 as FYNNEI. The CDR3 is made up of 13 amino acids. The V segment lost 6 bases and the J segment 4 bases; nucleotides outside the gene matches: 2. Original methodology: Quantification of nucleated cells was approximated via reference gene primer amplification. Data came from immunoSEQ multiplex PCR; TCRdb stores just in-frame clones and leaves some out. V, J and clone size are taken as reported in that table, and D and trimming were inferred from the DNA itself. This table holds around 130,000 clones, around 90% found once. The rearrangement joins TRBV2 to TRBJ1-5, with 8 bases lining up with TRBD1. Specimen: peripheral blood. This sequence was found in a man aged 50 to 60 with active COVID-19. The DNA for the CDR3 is TGTGCCAGCAGCCGACAGGGGAATCAGCCCCAGCATTTT. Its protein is CASSRQGNQPQHF. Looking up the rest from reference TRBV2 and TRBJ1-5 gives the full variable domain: EPEVTQTPSHQVTQMGQEVILRCVPISNHLYFYWYRQILGQKVEFLVSFYNNEISEKSEIFDDQFSVERPDGSNFTLKIRSTKLEDSAMYFCASSRQGNQPQHFGDGTRLSIL.